This is a list of T cell receptor beta chains from one sample in a study of PD-1 blockade in classical Hodgkin lymphoma. Profiled with immunoSEQ multiplex PCR; TCRdb holds only in-frame clones, not every one. The table shows fewer than 30,000 clones, with 70% to 90% occurring only once. The source material was CD4+ T cells from blood. Receptors were obtained from a human donor with classical Hodgkin lymphoma. Each CDR3 is given with its conserved first and last residue. The order of the fields is clone size, V gene, J gene, D gene, CDR3 protein, CDR3 DNA. A D gene is named only where the DNA matches it firmly. Part of the rows lack a size; the others show once, few, many or a class for expanded clones.

>NA|TRBV5-4|TRBJ2-1|TRBD1
CASSPPGTGAYNEQFF
TGTGCCAGCAGCCCCCCCGGGACAGGGGCTTACAATGAGCAGTTCTTC
>NA|TRBV15|TRBJ2-1|NA
CATSRDLGDTGEQFF
TGTGCCACCAGCAGAGATCTTGGGGACACGGGTGAGCAGTTCTTC
>once|TRBV5-4|TRBJ2-6|TRBD2
CASSLGSGTSGANVLTF
TGTGCCAGCAGCTTGGGTAGCGGGACCTCTGGGGCCAACGTCCTGACTTTC
>NA|TRBV7-8|TRBJ2-2|TRBD2
CASSRKRDHTGELFF
TGTGCCAGCAGCCGTAAGCGGGACCACACCGGGGAGCTGTTTTTT
>NA|TRBV27|TRBJ2-3|NA
CASSFDRITDTQYF
TGTGCCAGCAGTTTTGACAGAATAACAGATACGCAGTATTTT
>once|TRBV6-5|TRBJ2-1|NA
CASRPPQGWDEQFF
TGTGCCAGCAGGCCCCCGCAGGGCTGGGATGAGCAGTTCTTC
>NA|TRBV19|TRBJ2-1|NA
CASSMDSLNEQFF
TGTGCCAGTAGTATGGACAGTTTAAATGAGCAGTTCTTC
>once|TRBV7-8|TRBJ1-2|NA
CASSLTFGGLAYGYTF
TGTGCCAGCAGCTTAACTTTTGGGGGGCTGGCTTATGGCTACACCTTC
>NA|TRBV2|TRBJ1-5|NA
CASSDWGSNQPQHF
TGTGCCAGCAGTGATTGGGGAAGCAATCAGCCCCAGCATTTT
>NA|TRBV28|TRBJ1-5|NA
CASSLKGQPQHF
TGTGCCAGCAGTTTGAAGGGTCAGCCCCAGCATTTT
>NA|TRBV7-2|TRBJ2-7|TRBD2
CASSLVISAGGPRYEQYF
TGTGCCAGCAGCTTAGTAATTTCGGCGGGAGGGCCGCGGTACGAGCAGTACTTC
>NA|TRBV5-8|TRBJ1-5|NA
CASSRTVIAGNQPQHF
TGTGCCAGCAGCCGGACGGTTATAGCGGGCAATCAGCCCCAGCATTTT
>NA|TRBV10-3|TRBJ2-5|TRBD1
CAIRPDRGQETQYF
TGTGCCATCAGACCGGACAGGGGCCAAGAGACCCAGTACTTC
>NA|TRBV28|TRBJ1-1|TRBD1
CASRGQQNTEAFF
TGTGCCAGCAGGGGACAGCAGAACACTGAAGCTTTCTTT
>once|TRBV7-9|TRBJ2-1|NA
CASSPRQPNEQFF
TGTGCCAGCAGCCCAAGACAGCCCAATGAGCAGTTCTTC
>once|TRBV7-4|TRBJ2-5|NA
CASSPDGRQETQYF
TGTGCCAGCAGCCCCGACGGGCGCCAAGAGACCCAGTACTTC
>once|TRBV7-2|TRBJ2-1|NA
CASRMGLTGVWNEQFF
TGTGCCAGCAGGATGGGTCTTACCGGGGTTTGGAATGAGCAGTTCTTC
>NA|TRBV6-6|TRBJ2-5|TRBD2
CASSRRTSGRGETQYF
TGTGCCAGCAGCCGTAGGACTAGCGGGAGGGGAGAGACCCAGTACTTC
>NA|TRBV7-2|TRBJ2-2|TRBD2
CASSLQLGEGLKELFF
TGTGCCAGCAGCCTGCAGTTAGGGGAGGGCCTTAAGGAGCTGTTTTTT
>NA|TRBV28|TRBJ2-1|TRBD1
CASLDRVAYNEQFF
TGTGCCAGCCTAGACAGGGTTGCCTACAATGAGCAGTTCTTC
>NA|TRBV11-2|TRBJ1-2|TRBD1
CASSQGQINYGYTF
TGTGCCAGCAGCCAGGGACAGATTAACTATGGCTACACCTTC
>few|TRBV28|TRBJ1-3|NA
CASSLSRGLLYF
TGTGCCAGCAGTTTATCAAGGGGTCTGTTATATTTT
>NA|TRBV5-1|TRBJ2-5|NA
CASSLVYGVGETQYF
TGCGCCAGCAGCTTGGTGTATGGGGTTGGGGAGACCCAGTACTTC
>NA|TRBV5-1|TRBJ1-5|TRBD1
CASSLQGASNQPQHF
TGCGCCAGCAGCTTACAGGGGGCCAGCAATCAGCCCCAGCATTTT
>NA|TRBV11-3|TRBJ2-1|TRBD1
CASSSDRGNEQFF
TGTGCCAGCAGCTCCGACAGGGGAAATGAGCAGTTCTTC
>NA|TRBV4-3|TRBJ2-1|NA
CASSQVALRGLSYNEQFF
TGCGCCAGCAGCCAAGTTGCCCTCAGGGGATTATCCTACAATGAGCAGTTCTTC
>NA|TRBV7-9|TRBJ1-2|NA
CASSLTFGGAYGYTF
TGTGCCAGCAGCTTAACCTTCGGGGGCGCCTATGGCTACACCTTC
>NA|TRBV9|TRBJ2-4|NA
CARQDLILAKNIQYF
TGTGCCCGCCAAGATCTCATACTAGCCAAAAACATTCAGTACTTC
>NA|TRBV7-2|TRBJ2-2|TRBD2
CASSLGGGTTGELFF
TGTGCCAGCAGCTTAGGCGGGGGTACGACCGGGGAGCTGTTTTTT
>NA|TRBV18|TRBJ2-7|TRBD1
CASSPGQGSAYEQYF
TGTGCCAGCTCACCAGGACAGGGATCGGCCTACGAGCAGTACTTC
>NA|TRBV5-1|TRBJ1-2|NA
CANSWTDSRDGYTF
TGCGCCAACAGCTGGACAGATTCACGGGATGGCTACACCTTC
>NA|TRBV28|TRBJ2-5|NA
CASSQGTETQYF
TGTGCCAGCAGTCAGGGGACGGAGACCCAGTACTTC
>NA|TRBV9|TRBJ2-3|NA
CASSVSIEDTQYF
TGTGCCAGCAGCGTAAGTATCGAGGATACGCAGTATTTT
>NA|TRBV5-1|TRBJ2-2|NA
CATPRGTATNTGELFF
TGCGCCACCCCCCGGGGGACAGCTACGAACACCGGGGAGCTGTTTTTT
>NA|TRBV18|TRBJ1-5|NA
CASSEGRDQPQHF
TGTGCCAGCTCAGAAGGCAGAGATCAGCCCCAGCATTTT
>NA|TRBV7-2|TRBJ2-5|TRBD2
CASSLRLAGRETQYF
TGTGCCAGCAGCCTTAGACTAGCGGGAAGGGAGACCCAGTACTTC
>NA|TRBV29-1|TRBJ2-7|TRBD2
CSVRTSGSYEQYF
TGCAGCGTTCGGACTAGCGGTTCCTACGAGCAGTACTTC
>NA|TRBV10-3|TRBJ1-2|TRBD1
CAISDPGQAHGYTF
TGTGCCATCAGTGATCCGGGACAGGCTCACGGCTACACCTTC
>NA|TRBV18|TRBJ1-1|NA
CASSPRDGEAFF
TGTGCCAGCTCACCTCGGGACGGAGAAGCTTTCTTT
>NA|TRBV5-1|TRBJ2-2|NA
CASSLVGVTGELFF
TGCGCCAGCAGCTTGGTTGGGGTTACCGGGGAGCTGTTTTTT
>NA|TRBV5-1|TRBJ2-1|NA
CASSLSGGSSYNEQFF
TGCGCCAGCAGCTTGAGCGGCGGAAGCTCCTACAATGAGCAGTTCTTC
>NA|TRBV7-2|TRBJ2-7|TRBD2
CASSLRLAGVYEQYF
TGTGCCAGCAGCTTGAGACTAGCGGGTGTCTACGAGCAGTACTTC
>once|TRBV2|TRBJ2-1|NA
CASRLAGEQFF
TGTGCCAGCAGATTAGCAGGGGAGCAGTTCTTC
>NA|TRBV2|TRBJ1-1|TRBD1
CASSGQGGLNTEAFF
TGTGCCAGCAGCGGACAGGGCGGGTTGAACACTGAAGCTTTCTTT
>NA|TRBV29-1|TRBJ1-6|TRBD1
CSVRTGGDSPLHF
TGCAGCGTTCGGACAGGGGGCGATTCACCCCTCCACTTT
>NA|TRBV28|TRBJ2-7|NA
CASSFLTASYEQYF
TGTGCCAGCAGTTTTTTGACAGCGTCCTACGAGCAGTACTTC
>NA|TRBV9|TRBJ1-1|TRBD1
CASSVGVPGGSTEAFF
TGTGCCAGCAGCGTAGGGGTTCCAGGGGGAAGCACTGAAGCTTTCTTT
>NA|TRBV5-5|TRBJ1-2|NA
CASSPGQDNGYTF
TGTGCCAGCAGCCCGGGGCAGGACAATGGCTACACCTTC
>once|TRBV7-2|TRBJ2-5|TRBD2
CASTLGGGRETQYF
TGTGCCAGCACTTTGGGCGGGGGGCGAGAGACCCAGTACTTC
>NA|TRBV5-1|TRBJ2-2|TRBD2
CASSRTSGRATGELFF
TGCGCCAGCAGCCGGACTAGCGGGAGGGCCACCGGGGAGCTGTTTTTT
>NA|TRBV11-1|TRBJ1-1|TRBD1
CASSLEDRGTEAFF
TGTGCCAGCAGCTTAGAGGACAGGGGCACTGAAGCTTTCTTT
>NA|TRBV28|TRBJ2-5|NA
CASSWGGGGRQETQYF
TGTGCCAGCAGTTGGGGTGGGGGCGGTCGCCAAGAGACCCAGTACTTC
>NA|TRBV5-6|TRBJ1-1|NA
CASRIEGVGLSTEAFF
TGTGCCAGCAGGATTGAGGGGGTGGGGCTGAGCACTGAAGCTTTCTTT
>NA|TRBV29-1|TRBJ2-7|NA
CSVADNSYEQYF
TGCAGCGTTGCGGACAACTCCTACGAGCAGTACTTC
>NA|TRBV28|TRBJ2-7|NA
CASRKGQDYEQYF
TGTGCCAGCAGAAAAGGACAAGACTACGAGCAGTACTTC
>NA|TRBV10-3|TRBJ2-2|TRBD2
CAISEPGTSGRGLTGELFF
TGTGCCATCAGTGAGCCTGGGACTAGCGGGAGAGGTTTGACCGGGGAGCTGTTTTTT
>NA|TRBV12-5|TRBJ2-3|NA
CASGFGPTGPHTQYF
TGTGCTAGTGGTTTCGGTCCGACAGGACCTCATACGCAGTATTTT
>NA|TRBV9|TRBJ1-5|NA
CASSALGRRNQPQHF
TGTGCCAGCAGCGCTCTTGGCAGGAGAAATCAGCCCCAGCATTTT
>NA|TRBV2|TRBJ1-1|NA
CASSERGTGNTEAFF
TGTGCCAGCAGTGAAAGGGGGACGGGGAACACTGAAGCTTTCTTT
>NA|TRBV10-3|TRBJ1-2|NA
CAISTRNREGGYTF
TGTGCCATCAGTACCAGGAACAGGGAGGGGGGCTACACCTTC